Listed below are T cell receptor beta chains from one sample, sequenced in a study of response to subunit inactivated influenza vaccine. From the RT-PCR reads, TCRdb called clonotypes with MiXCR, one entry per CDR3 protein. The sample holds about 650,000 distinct CDR3 sequences, around 16% seen once. The sequencing used PBMCs from blood, collected 11 to 12 days after vaccination. All receptors derive from a man in his forties or fifties who received an inactivated influenza vaccine. The CDR3 runs from the conserved cysteine through the conserved F or W. A D gene is named only where the DNA matches it firmly. Clone size is not always given. Where it is, it says once, few, many or a class for expanded clones.

d_call j_call clone_size v_call cdr3_aa cdr3_nt
- TRBJ1-1 few TRBV5-1 CASSRLSGGNTEAFF TGCGCCAGCAGCCGCCTTTCCGGTGGGAACACTGAAGCTTTCTTT
TRBD1 TRBJ2-5 few TRBV15 CATSRAGGWETQYF TGTGCCACCAGCAGAGCAGGGGGTTGGGAGACCCAGTACTTC
TRBD1 TRBJ1-4 few TRBV6-1 CASSKGQATNEKLFF TGTGCCAGCAGCAAGGGACAGGCAACTAATGAAAAACTGTTTTTT
TRBD2 TRBJ2-3 - TRBV5-6 CASSSGLETDTQYF TGTGCCAGCAGCTCGGGACTAGAGACAGATACGCAGTATTTT
TRBD2 TRBJ2-7 - TRBV5-5 CASSSVAGTYEQYF TGTGCCAGCAGCTCCGTAGCGGGGACCTACGAGCAGTACTTC
- TRBJ2-7 few TRBV10-3 CAISDPASVSYEQYF TGTGCCATCAGTGACCCAGCTAGCGTGTCCTACGAGCAGTACTTC
- TRBJ1-2 many TRBV12-3/TRBV12-4 CASSHRRENYGYTF TGTGCCAGCAGCCACCGACGGGAAAACTATGGCTACACCTTC
- TRBJ2-1 few TRBV10-3 CAISDLGQGSYNEQFF TGTGCCATCAGTGATTTAGGCCAGGGATCCTACAATGAGCAGTTCTTC
- TRBJ2-3 few TRBV9 CASSVGLAFTDTQYF TGTGCCAGCAGCGTCGGACTGGCGTTCACAGATACGCAGTATTTT
- TRBJ1-1 - TRBV6-5 CASSTTNTEAFF TGTGCCAGCAGTACTACTAACACTGAAGCTTTCTTT
- TRBJ2-7 - TRBV5-1 CASSGNLDWGSYEQYF TGCGCCAGCAGCGGGAATCTGGATTGGGGCTCCTACGAGCAGTACTTC
TRBD2 TRBJ2-1 few TRBV10-3 CAISVAGGNNEQFF TGTGCCATCAGTGTAGCGGGAGGTAACAATGAGCAGTTCTTC
- TRBJ1-3 - TRBV30 CAWTPSWSSGNTIYF TGTGCCTGGACCCCAAGTTGGTCCTCTGGAAACACCATATATTTT
- TRBJ2-3 few TRBV15 CATSRDRYVTPDTQYF TGTGCCACCAGCAGAGATCGTTACGTTACCCCAGATACGCAGTATTTT
TRBD1 TRBJ2-1 few TRBV4-2 CASSQDRGTGINEQFF TGTGCCAGCAGCCAAGATCGGGGGACAGGGATCAATGAGCAGTTCTTC
TRBD1 TRBJ1-4 - TRBV19 CASSSSPGQHEKLFF TGTGCCAGTAGTAGCTCACCGGGACAGCATGAAAAACTGTTTTTT
TRBD2 TRBJ2-1 few TRBV5-1 CASSFRGSGAPNEQFF TGCGCCAGCAGCTTCCGGGGTAGCGGGGCCCCTAATGAGCAGTTCTTC
TRBD2 TRBJ2-5 - TRBV2 CASSLAGPGTQYF TGTGCCAGCAGTTTAGCGGGGCCCGGGACCCAGTACTTC
TRBD2 TRBJ2-3 few TRBV29-1 CSVNGGGNTDTQYF TGCAGCGTCAACGGCGGGGGGAACACAGATACGCAGTATTTT
TRBD2 TRBJ2-7 - TRBV7-6 CASSLPTLAGGGEQYF TGTGCCAGCAGCTTACCAACTTTAGCGGGAGGGGGCGAGCAGTACTTC
- TRBJ2-2 few TRBV7-2 CASSLAIGFRAGELFF TGTGCCAGCAGCTTAGCTATAGGCTTTCGAGCCGGGGAGCTGTTTTTT
TRBD2 TRBJ2-7 - TRBV20-1 CSARDSLGGPVRNEQYF TGCAGTGCTAGAGATAGTTTGGGAGGGCCGGTCCGGAACGAGCAGTACTTC
- TRBJ1-5 few TRBV7-2 CASAQGPVQPQHF TGTGCCAGCGCACAGGGTCCGGTTCAGCCCCAGCATTTT
- TRBJ2-1 - TRBV6-2/TRBV6-3 CASSYSPGGGGYNEQFF TGTGCCAGCAGTTACTCGCCGGGGGGCGGTGGCTACAATGAGCAGTTCTTC
- TRBJ1-1 few TRBV6-2/TRBV6-3 CASRKLGGYTEAFF TGTGCCAGCAGAAAACTTGGGGGGTATACTGAAGCTTTCTTT
- TRBJ1-3 few TRBV29-1 CSVAGDLSGNTIYF TGCAGCGTGGCTGGGGACCTCTCTGGAAACACCATATATTTT
- TRBJ2-3 - TRBV18 CASSPPKSGLSTDTQYF TGTGCCAGCTCACCACCGAAGTCAGGCCTGAGCACAGATACGCAGTATTTT
- TRBJ1-5 few TRBV4-1 CASSQDSGQPQHF TGCGCCAGCAGCCAAGATTCCGGTCAGCCCCAGCATTTT
- TRBJ2-1 few TRBV7-2 CASSLVTRGYYNEQFF TGTGCCAGCAGCTTAGTGACTAGGGGATACTACAATGAGCAGTTCTTC
TRBD1 TRBJ1-5 - TRBV7-8 CASSLQPGQSNQPQHF TGTGCCAGCAGCTTGCAACCGGGACAGAGCAATCAGCCCCAGCATTTT
- TRBJ2-7 - TRBV5-4 CASSEGSSAGEQYF TGTGCCAGCAGCGAGGGGAGCTCGGCCGGCGAGCAGTACTTC
- TRBJ2-6 - TRBV6-2/TRBV6-3 CASSYSTAGANVLTF TGTGCCAGCAGTTACTCGACGGCAGGGGCCAACGTCCTGACTTTC
- TRBJ2-5 many TRBV4-3 CASSQDVAGRETQYF TGCGCCAGCAGCCAAGATGTGGCAGGGAGAGAGACCCAGTACTTC
- TRBJ2-1 - TRBV7-9 CASSQIPGNEQFF TGTGCCAGCAGCCAAATCCCGGGGAATGAGCAGTTCTTC
TRBD1 TRBJ2-2 few TRBV7-8 CASSPAETGAFTGELFF TGTGCCAGCAGCCCAGCGGAAACAGGGGCCTTCACCGGGGAGCTGTTTTTT
TRBD1 TRBJ2-7 few TRBV6-1 CASKDRGRLTYEQYF TGTGCCAGCAAAGACAGGGGGAGACTTACCTACGAGCAGTACTTC
- TRBJ1-1 - TRBV6-2/TRBV6-3 CASSYQLSNTEAFF TGTGCCAGCAGTTATCAGCTCTCAAACACTGAAGCTTTCTTT
TRBD1 TRBJ2-4 few TRBV11-3 CASSLGGTGAKNIQYF TGTGCCAGCAGCTTAGGGGGGACAGGGGCCAAAAACATTCAGTACTTC
TRBD1 TRBJ2-7 - TRBV20-1 CSAYPVDRVLYEQYF TGCAGTGCTTACCCCGTCGACAGGGTGTTGTACGAGCAGTACTTC
TRBD2 TRBJ2-7 - TRBV11-2 CASSFASGGTYEQYF TGTGCCAGCAGCTTTGCTAGCGGGGGGACCTACGAGCAGTACTTC
TRBD2 TRBJ2-3 - TRBV5-1 CASSLEREGDTQYF TGCGCCAGCAGCTTGGAACGGGAGGGAGATACGCAGTATTTT
- TRBJ1-4 few TRBV5-1 CASSLAGTYNEKLFF TGCGCCAGCAGCTTGGCCGGGACCTACAATGAAAAACTGTTTTTT
TRBD1 TRBJ1-1 - TRBV7-2 CASSATRTGFAEAFF TGTGCCAGCAGCGCCACTCGGACAGGTTTCGCTGAAGCTTTCTTT
- TRBJ1-5 - TRBV7-2 CASSLGSPRDGQPQHF TGTGCCAGCAGCTTAGGGAGCCCCAGGGACGGTCAGCCCCAGCATTTT
TRBD1 TRBJ2-5 few TRBV5-1 CASSLVGGDAETQYF TGCGCCAGCAGCTTGGTAGGGGGCGACGCAGAGACCCAGTACTTC
TRBD1 TRBJ2-7 - TRBV20-1 CSASDVDRSGQPISSYEQYF TGCAGTGCTTCGGATGTCGACCGTTCGGGACAGCCTATCAGCTCCTACGAGCAGTACTTC
- TRBJ2-5 - TRBV21-1 CASSKASLGRRGGSGETQYF TGTGCCAGCAGCAAAGCCTCACTTGGCCGTCGAGGCGGAAGCGGGGAGACCCAGTACTTC
TRBD2 TRBJ2-2 few TRBV6-2/TRBV6-3 CASSGTRGRTGELFF TGTGCCAGCAGTGGGACTAGAGGTCGCACCGGGGAGCTGTTTTTT
TRBD2 TRBJ2-3 few TRBV5-1 CASSLTGTSGQLDTQYF TGCGCCAGCAGCTTGACCGGGACTAGCGGTCAGTTGGATACGCAGTATTTT
TRBD2 TRBJ2-1 - TRBV6-4 CASRETSGGANEQFF TGTGCCAGCAGGGAAACTAGCGGGGGGGCTAATGAGCAGTTCTTC
TRBD1 TRBJ2-5 - TRBV4-2 CASSRTGTGGFWEETQYF TGTGCCAGCAGCCGCACCGGGACAGGGGGATTTTGGGAAGAGACCCAGTACTTC
TRBD2 TRBJ2-1 - TRBV28 CASSPYGGALLNYNEQFF TGTGCCAGCAGTCCGTACGGGGGGGCTTTATTGAATTACAATGAGCAGTTCTTC
- TRBJ2-1 few TRBV12-3/TRBV12-4 CASSPTFLAYPTFF TGTGCCAGCAGCCCTACATTTCTAGCGTACCCCACCTTCTTC
- TRBJ1-1 many TRBV5-1 CASSPRAMNTEAFF TGCGCCAGCAGCCCGAGGGCGATGAACACTGAAGCTTTCTTT
- TRBJ2-6 many TRBV4-3 CASSQDPWDVLTF TGCGCCAGCAGCCAAGACCCCTGGGACGTCCTGACTTTC